This T cell receptor beta chain originates from a study of CD8+CD57+ T cells in acquired aplastic anemia (dated by TCRdb to about 2018). The study in broad terms: DNA extracted from sorted CD4+ and CD8+ cells had a mean of around 3 ug, with a range of about 0.18 to 27.4 ug. Healthy donor samples averaged roughly 9.8 million reads for CD4+ and fewer than 12 million for CD8+ cells.

The study deep-sequenced TCR repertoires of sorted CD4+ and CD8+ blood T cells from severe aplastic anemia patients and healthy subjects. Ficoll-Paque density gradient centrifugation was used to isolate peripheral blood mononuclear cells. CD4+ and CD8+ T cells were sorted by FACS or magnetic beads before DNA extraction. The investigation overall reported the following: Twenty-nine CD8+ CDR3 sequences were found to be shared between patients and controls, but these sequences appeared to be highly expressed in patients and within the immunodominant clones of the patients. No significant difference in CD8+ Simpson's diversity was found between patients and healthy controls (P=0.060).

Genomic DNA served as template for TCR beta VDJ combination and CDR3 sequence profiling. TCR repertoire sequencing was run on an Illumina HiSeq 2000. In the paper's pipeline: TRBV/TRBJ rearrangement plots, CDR3 size and DJ length profiles, and Simpson's diversity index were used to evaluate the repertoires. The most abundant DNA sequence in the deep sequencing data was taken as the immunodominant clone. CDR3 amino acid sequences were screened for sharing across subjects and compared with published repertoires and the VDJdb database. TCRdb reprocessed the public reads (quality trimming at Q25 with fastp, clone calling with MiXCR) and kept in-frame beta chains. Each record represents a unique CDR3 protein, reported with the most common genes and DNA among its rows. None of the V and J calls come from the authors' own analysis; TCRdb made them. The sample profile shows about 170,000 distinct CDR3 sequences; approximately 44% of them were found once. The ten largest clones capture about 1.1% of the sample.

This clonotype came up many times. Its cognate antigen has yet to be identified. Base qualities are not at hand, and no much larger clone is one base apart. The sequenced sample was sorted CD4+, CD8+, or CD8+CD57+ T cells (not recorded which) from PBMCs. The clonotype originates from a human donor in good health.

The sequenced DNA is TGTGCCAGCAGCCCGACCACAGATACGCAGTATTTT. The translation is CASSPTTDTQYF. This chain is built from TRBV3-1 and TRBJ2-3; the D segment cannot be called with confidence. V and J lose 4 bases and 2 bases, and a span of 4 bases separates them. The germline V gene (reference sequence) sets CDR1 to LGHDT and CDR2 to YNNKEL. The CDR3 measures 12 amino acids from cysteine to phenylalanine. Just CDR3 DNA is preserved here, 36 bases in frame from base 1.